This TCR beta chain came from a study of T cells in Graves' hyperthyroidism and ophthalmopathy. Notes on the study in general: Ophthalmopathy onset followed model prediction by a median approximately 5.9 months. From stable hyperthyroidism, ophthalmopathy was set apart by a 13 V-J model.

This clonotype has at least ten counts. Its antigen is not identified. TCR beta CDR3 sequences were amplified from RNA transcripts. The HTBI primer set drove a first-round RT-PCR of the TCR CDR3. MiXCR, run by TCRdb on the multiplex PCR reads, gives a single entry per CDR3 protein. Of 550,000 to 800,000 distinct CDR3 sequences in the sample, roughly a sixth were seen once. The CDR3 length is 15 residues. Germline V gene data show CDR1 as ENHRY and CDR2 as SYGVKD. With V trimmed by 10 bases and J by 5 bases, 14 bases remained unmatched. The rearrangement links TRBV10-3 to TRBJ2-5; TRBD2 aligns across 9 bases. The sequence was collected from a man between 50 and 59 years old with Graves' hyperthyroidism. Sequenced input: blood. The CDR3 coding sequence is TGTGCCACCTCCCCTCTTTCGCGGGAGGGGGAGACCCAGTACTTC. It encodes CATSPLSREGETQYF.